This TCR beta chain comes out of a study of early T cells in non-severe SARS-CoV-2 infection. Across the study: Unsorted whole blood bulk RNA was sequenced, with unpaired chains.

The table lists this clonotype with many counts. Its antigen is unknown. The study's findings and limits: VDJdb matching favored anti-spike CD8 responses, missing private and CD4 specificities.

Unique molecular identifiers were attached to individual cDNA molecules. In TCRdb, the 5' RACE reads were re-called with MiXCR into one record per CDR3 protein. The sample comprises 60,000 to 75,000 distinct CDR3 sequences, approximately 12% of which are singletons, and approximately 6.4% rests with the top ten. The CDR3 covers 13 residues. V was pared by 5 bases and J by 4 bases, with 0 bases of the junction left unmatched. CDR1 and CDR2 from the germline V gene are SEHNR and FQNEAQ (reference sequence). The material sequenced was whole blood. This TCR was sampled from an adult who was a healthcare worker with PCR-confirmed SARS-CoV-2 infection or an uninfected control (not recorded which). This chain connects TRBV7-9 to TRBJ1-5, with TRBD1 matching 9 bases. CDR3 nucleotide sequence: TGTGCCAGCAGCGACAGGGGGAATCAGCCCCAGCATTTT. This encodes CASSDRGNQPQHF.